The T cell receptor beta chain described here comes from a study of cytomegalovirus exposure and HLA in healthy donors. Findings and caveats of the study: Earlier results showed most TCR beta V segments being productive about 87% or about 30% of the time. Later analysis suggested links between common viral pathogens and several top significant clusters.

Trimming shortened V by 4 bases and J by 7 bases, and 16 bases separated the two germline ends. The CDR3 sequence is 15 residues long. Germline values: CDR1 LNHDA, CDR2 SQIVND (reference sequence). Remarks on this clone: Its matching antigen is unknown.

The primer mix had 60 Vbeta and 13 Jbeta primers. Here immunoSEQ multiplex PCR was the method, and the copy in TCRdb shows in-frame clones only, minus some. The listing contains 110,000 to 150,000 clones. This TCR was sampled from a young woman in good health and CMV-seronegative. The J gene is TRBJ1-4, the V gene TRBV19; D call uncertain. Source material: PBMCs. CDR3 nucleotide sequence: TGTGCCAGTAGTACAGACCCCGGTGGGCGTGAAAAACTGTTTTTT. The encoded protein is CASSTDPGGREKLFF.